This T cell receptor (beta chain) was observed in a study of cytomegalovirus exposure and HLA in healthy donors. Overall study findings and caveats: The listing of 150 to 200 TCR beta chains classed them as cytomegalovirus-associated. The classifier reportedly diagnosed cytomegalovirus status with high sensitivity and specificity.

Measured with immunoSEQ multiplex PCR; TCRdb has only the in-frame clones, and not every one. In the table there are over 110,000 clones, approximately 84% of which are singletons. As concerns this clone: Antigen specificity is unknown.

The donors were in the approximately 120-subject validation cohort, distinct from the roughly 700-subject first cohort. Source material: PBMCs. This receptor was taken from a woman between 25 and 40 years old in good health and CMV-seronegative.

This chain's CDR3 is CASSLNQGEQYF. CDR3 coding DNA: TGTGCCAGCAGTCTCAACCAGGGGGAGCAGTACTTC. The genes are TRBV28 and TRBJ2-7; TRBD1 is a possible D gene (6 bases). The CDR3 covers 12 residues. The V and J ends lost 5 bases and 7 bases respectively, with 12 bases between them. CDR1 is MDHEN, CDR2 SYDVKM, per germline.